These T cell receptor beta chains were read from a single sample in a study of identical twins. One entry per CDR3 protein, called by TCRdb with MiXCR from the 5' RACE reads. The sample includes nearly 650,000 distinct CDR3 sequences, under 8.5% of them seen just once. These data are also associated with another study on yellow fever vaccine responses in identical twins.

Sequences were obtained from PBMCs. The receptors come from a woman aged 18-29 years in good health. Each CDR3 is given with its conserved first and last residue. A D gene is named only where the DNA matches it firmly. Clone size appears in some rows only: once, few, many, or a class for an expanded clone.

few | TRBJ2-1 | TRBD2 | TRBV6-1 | CASSTRGGYYNEQFF | TGTGCCAGCAGTACCCGGGGGGGCTACTACAATGAGCAGTTCTTC
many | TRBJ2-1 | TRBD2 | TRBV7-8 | CASSLFDSGTYNEQFF | TGTGCCAGCAGCTTATTCGATAGCGGGACCTACAATGAGCAGTTCTTC
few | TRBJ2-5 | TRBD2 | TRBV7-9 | CASSPGTSGGYQETQYF | TGTGCCAGCAGCCCGGGGACTAGCGGGGGGTACCAAGAGACCCAGTACTTC
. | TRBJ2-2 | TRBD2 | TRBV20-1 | CSATGLAGTGELFF | TGCAGTGCTACTGGGCTAGCGGGCACCGGGGAGCTGTTTTTT
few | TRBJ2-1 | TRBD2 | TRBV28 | CASSLGLAGVRNEQFF | TGTGCCAGCAGTTTAGGACTAGCGGGAGTCAGGAATGAGCAGTTCTTC
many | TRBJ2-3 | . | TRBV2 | CASSEGGTDTQYF | TGTGCCAGCAGTGAGGGCGGCACAGATACGCAGTATTTT
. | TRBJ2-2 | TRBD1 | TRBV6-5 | CASSYALGQGLGGELFF | TGTGCCAGCAGTTACGCCTTGGGACAGGGGTTGGGGGGGGAGCTGTTTTTT
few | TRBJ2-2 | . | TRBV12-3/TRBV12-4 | CASSLSWAGELFF | TGTGCCAGCAGTTTGTCGTGGGCCGGGGAGCTGTTTTTT
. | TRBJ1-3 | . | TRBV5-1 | CASGPGTSGNTIYF | TGCGCCAGCGGGCCAGGGACATCTGGAAACACCATATATTTT
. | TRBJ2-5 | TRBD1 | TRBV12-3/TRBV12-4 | CASGTGDPQETQYF | TGTGCCAGCGGAACAGGGGACCCACAAGAGACCCAGTACTTC
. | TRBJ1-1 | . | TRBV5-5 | CASSPLFGARLEAFF | TGTGCCAGCAGTCCTTTATTCGGCGCCCGGCTGGAGGCTTTCTTT
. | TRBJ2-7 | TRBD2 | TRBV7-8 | CASSKTSGRTGIEQYF | TGTGCCAGCAGCAAGACTAGCGGGAGGACGGGAATAGAGCAGTACTTC
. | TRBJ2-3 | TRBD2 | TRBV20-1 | CSAGVERGGVDTQYF | TGCAGTGCAGGGGTCGAGCGGGGGGGCGTGGATACGCAGTATTTT
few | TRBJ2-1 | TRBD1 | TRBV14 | CASSQGRDRGGNEQFF | TGTGCCAGCAGCCAAGGACGGGACAGGGGGGGCAATGAGCAGTTCTTC
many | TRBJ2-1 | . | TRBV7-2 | CASSSGGLANEQFF | TGTGCCAGCAGCTCCGGGGGCTTGGCCAATGAGCAGTTCTTC
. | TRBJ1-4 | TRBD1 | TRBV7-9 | CASSAQGFNEKLFF | TGTGCCAGCAGCGCACAGGGGTTTAATGAAAAACTGTTTTTT
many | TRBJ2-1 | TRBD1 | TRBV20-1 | CSARDIRQGYNEQFF | TGCAGTGCTAGAGATATAAGACAGGGTTACAATGAGCAGTTCTTC
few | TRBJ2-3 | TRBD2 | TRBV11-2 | CASSLMGVAGGPADTQYF | TGTGCCAGCAGCTTAATGGGGGTAGCGGGAGGCCCTGCAGATACGCAGTATTTT
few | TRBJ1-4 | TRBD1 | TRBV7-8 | CASSGRQGGNEKLFF | TGTGCCAGCAGCGGCAGACAGGGGGGAAATGAAAAACTGTTTTTT
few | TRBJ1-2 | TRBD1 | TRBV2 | CASPPGTGQTGYGYTF | TGTGCCAGCCCTCCCGGGACAGGGCAAACTGGGTATGGCTACACCTTC
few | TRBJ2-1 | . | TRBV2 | CASVDSLAEQFF | TGTGCCAGCGTGGACTCCCTTGCTGAGCAGTTCTTC
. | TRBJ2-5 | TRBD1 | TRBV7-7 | CASSHRGEETQYF | TGTGCCAGCAGTCACAGGGGCGAGGAGACCCAGTACTTC
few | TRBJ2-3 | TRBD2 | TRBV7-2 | CASSIHLAGGPRDTQYF | TGTGCCAGCAGCATCCACCTAGCGGGGGGTCCGAGGGATACGCAGTATTTT
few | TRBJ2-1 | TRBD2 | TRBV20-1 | CSARSVAGDSYNEQFF | TGCAGTGCTAGATCGGTAGCGGGGGATTCCTACAATGAGCAGTTCTTC
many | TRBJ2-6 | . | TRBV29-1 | CSVDGPGANVLTF | TGCAGCGTTGATGGCCCTGGGGCCAACGTCCTGACTTTC
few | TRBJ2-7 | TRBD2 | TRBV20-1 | CSAGTIYEQYF | TGCAGTGCCGGGACTATATACGAGCAGTACTTC
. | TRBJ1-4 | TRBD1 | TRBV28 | CASSLSVQGDNEKLFF | TGTGCCAGCAGTTTATCGGTCCAGGGGGATAATGAAAAACTGTTTTTT
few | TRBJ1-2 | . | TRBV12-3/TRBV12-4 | CASREEGNYGYTF | TGTGCCAGCAGGGAGGAGGGAAACTATGGCTACACCTTC
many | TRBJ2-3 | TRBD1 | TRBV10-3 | CATRERDSSTDTQYF | TGTGCCACCCGCGAGAGGGACAGCAGCACAGATACGCAGTATTTT
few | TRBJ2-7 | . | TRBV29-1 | CSVLFAGRPYEQYF | TGCAGCGTTTTATTCGCGGGCAGACCCTACGAGCAGTACTTC
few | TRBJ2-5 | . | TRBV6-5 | CASSYRTAGKTQYF | TGTGCCAGCAGTTACAGGACAGCTGGGAAGACCCAGTACTTC
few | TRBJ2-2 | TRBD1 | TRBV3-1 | CASSPSGTGYAGELFF | TGTGCCAGCAGCCCCTCCGGGACAGGGTATGCCGGGGAGCTGTTTTTT
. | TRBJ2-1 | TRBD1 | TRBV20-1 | CSAARGTGWDEQFF | TGCAGTGCCGCGCGAGGGACAGGATGGGATGAGCAGTTCTTC
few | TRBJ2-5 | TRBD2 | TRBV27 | CASSRSSGGARETQYF | TGTGCCAGCAGCAGATCTAGCGGGGGGGCCCGAGAGACCCAGTACTTC
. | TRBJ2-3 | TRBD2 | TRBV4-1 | CASSQTLAGGASTDTQYF | TGCGCCAGCAGCCAAACACTAGCGGGGGGAGCTAGCACAGATACGCAGTATTTT
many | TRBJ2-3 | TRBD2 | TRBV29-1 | CSVIQAGGPIGVTDTQYF | TGCAGCGTCATACAGGCGGGAGGGCCAATTGGGGTCACAGATACGCAGTATTTT
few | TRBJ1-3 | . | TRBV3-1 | CASSQENSNSGNTIYF | TGTGCCAGCAGCCAAGAGAACAGCAACTCTGGAAACACCATATATTTT
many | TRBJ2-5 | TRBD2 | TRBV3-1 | CASSQGTRAQYF | TGTGCCAGCAGCCAAGGGACTAGGGCCCAGTACTTC
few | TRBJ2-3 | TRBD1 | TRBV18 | CASSPTDGTGLGDTQYF | TGTGCCAGCTCCCCCACCGACGGGACAGGGTTGGGAGATACGCAGTATTTT
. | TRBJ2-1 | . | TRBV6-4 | CASSPRVTSYNEQFF | TGTGCCAGCAGCCCCCGAGTTACGTCCTACAATGAGCAGTTCTTC
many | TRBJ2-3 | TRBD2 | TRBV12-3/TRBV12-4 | CASRSSGGSTDTQYF | TGTGCCAGCAGGAGTAGCGGGGGATCCACAGATACGCAGTATTTT
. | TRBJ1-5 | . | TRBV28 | CASTALQAQERNQPQHF | TGTGCCAGCACGGCGCTACAGGCTCAAGAACGCAATCAGCCCCAGCATTTT
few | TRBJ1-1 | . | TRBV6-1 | CASKHRVNTEAFF | TGTGCCAGCAAACACAGGGTGAACACTGAAGCTTTCTTT
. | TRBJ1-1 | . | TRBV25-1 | CASSAQGPEAFF | TGTGCCAGCAGTGCACAGGGCCCTGAAGCTTTCTTT